Listed here are 24 T cell receptor beta chains from one sample, sequenced in a study of PD-1 blockade in classical Hodgkin lymphoma. Time point meaning: cycle 4 day 1 (C4D1), after 5 to 7 weeks of nivolumab. No patient escaped relapse after autologous stem cell transplantation, and brentuximab vedotin exposure varied. Data came from immunoSEQ multiplex PCR; TCRdb stores just in-frame clones and leaves some out. The sample has about 94,000 clones, roughly 91% seen once. This sample comprised peripheral blood mononuclear cells (PBMCs), obtained before the fourth cycle of nivolumab. The source is a human donor with classical Hodgkin lymphoma.

This rearrangement joins TRBV30 to TRBJ2-6, with D unclear. The V gene's germline CDR1 is GTSNPN and CDR2 SVGIG (reference sequence). V was shortened by 3 bases and J by 0 bases, with 3 bases between the two germline ends. The CDR3 runs to 13 residues. The CDR3 spells CAWRASGANVLTF. CDR3 in DNA: TGTGCCTGGAGAGCCTCTGGGGCCAACGTCCTGACTTTC.

This rearrangement joins TRBV27 to TRBJ2-3; possible D gene TRBD2, 6 bases. Deletions cut 6 bases from V and 3 bases from J, with 13 bases between. Per germline, CDR1 MNHEY and CDR2 SMNVEV (reference sequence). The CDR3 is made up of 14 amino acids. In nucleotides, the CDR3 is TGTGCCAGCAGGTCCGGGGGAGCTACAGATACGCAGTATTTT. This encodes CASRSGGATDTQYF.

The chain joins TRBV6-1 to TRBJ1-1; D unresolved. The CDR3 has 13 amino acids. Trimming shortened V by 7 bases and J by 1 base, and 10 bases separated the two germline ends. The V gene's germline CDR1 is MNHNS and CDR2 SASEGT. The CDR3 DNA sequence: TGTGCCAGCATCTTTCAGCCGAACACTGAAGCTTTCTTT. It yields the protein CASIFQPNTEAFF.

The chain combines TRBV18 with TRBJ2-1; tentatively, D is TRBD1 or TRBD2 (6 bases each). Trimming left V 9 bases short and J 5 bases short, with 20 bases between. The germline gives CDR1 KGHSH, CDR2 LQKENI. This CDR3 region has 15 residues. The CDR3 coding sequence is TGTGCCAGTATTAAGCTGGGGGGACAAAACAATGAGCAGTTCTTC. This codes for CASIKLGGQNNEQFF.

V usage is TRBV4-1 and J usage is TRBJ1-1; TRBD1 might be the D (5 bases). This CDR3 contains 15 residues. CDR1 and CDR2 (germline): MGHRA, YSYEKL. Trimming removed 3 bases from V and 6 bases from J, with 17 bases in between. The CDR3: CASSQQGFGLSEAFF. The DNA of the CDR3 is TGCGCCAGCAGCCAGCAGGGCTTTGGGTTGTCTGAAGCTTTCTTT.

V gene TRBV10-3 combines with J gene TRBJ2-3; 7 nucleotides agree with TRBD1. The CDR3 consists of 16 residues. The junction had 8 bases not matched to a gene; V was cut back by 4 bases and J by 1 base. The germline V gene encodes CDR1 ENHRY and CDR2 SYGVKD. The chain's CDR3 is CAISALGQWGTDTQYF. Written as DNA, the CDR3 is TGTGCCATCAGTGCCTTGGGACAGTGGGGCACAGATACGCAGTATTTT.

The chain has TRBV10-3 and TRBJ2-7; maybe TRBD1 (6 bases). CDR1 ENHRY and CDR2 SYGVKD come from the germline V gene. V gave up 9 bases and J gave up 0 bases, with 12 bases separating them. This CDR3 contains 13 residues. The CDR3 coding sequence is TGTGCCATACAGACAGGCATCTCCTACGAGCAGTACTTC. Translating gives CAIQTGISYEQYF.

J is TRBJ2-7 and V is TRBV7-8; 7 bases match TRBD1. After removal of 1 base from V and 4 bases from J, the junction contained 7 bases not matched to a gene. Germline V gives CDR1 SGHVS, CDR2 FQNEAQ. The CDR3 runs 15 residues. CDR3 amino acids: CASSLERGQLYEQYF. CDR3 bases: TGTGCCAGCAGCTTAGAGAGGGGGCAGTTGTACGAGCAGTACTTC.

The V gene is TRBV9, the J gene TRBJ2-6, with D unresolved. Trimming removed 0 bases from V and 4 bases from J, with 8 bases in between. The CDR3 loop spans 15 amino acids. Germline V lookup: CDR1 SGDLS, CDR2 YYNGEE. The CDR3 sequence: CASSVGTLGANVLTF. The CDR3, as DNA: TGTGCCAGCAGCGTAGGAACTCTCGGGGCCAACGTCCTGACTTTC.

The J gene is TRBJ2-2, the V gene TRBV4-1, with 9 bases matching TRBD2. Germline trimming cut 0 bases from V and 4 bases from J; bases unmatched to any gene: 12. CDR1 is MGHRA and CDR2 is YSYEKL in the germline V gene. The CDR3 runs 19 residues. The CDR3 sequence: CASSQDRLREGRGTGELFF. CDR3 in DNA: TGCGCCAGCAGCCAAGACCGGTTGCGGGAGGGCCGGGGCACCGGGGAGCTGTTTTTT.

This chain links TRBV5-8 with TRBJ1-5; tentatively, D is TRBD1 (5 bases). Trimming pared 0 bases from V and 7 bases from J, leaving 17 bases between. Germline-derived CDR1 and CDR2 are SGHTS and YDEGEE. There are 16 residues in the CDR3. In nucleotides, the CDR3 is TGTGCCAGCAGCTTGGAAAGGGGCCCCAACGGCCAGCCCCAGCATTTT. Its translation: CASSLERGPNGQPQHF.

The J gene is TRBJ2-5, the V gene TRBV6-1, with 7 bases fitting TRBD1. CDR1 is MNHNS, CDR2 SASEGT, per germline. This CDR3 has 15 amino acids. V dropped 7 bases and J dropped 5; count of bases not matched to a gene: 13. The CDR3 spells CASMRTRQGPETQYF. The CDR3 nucleotides read TGTGCCAGCATGAGAACCAGACAGGGTCCCGAGACCCAGTACTTC.

This clone was counted once. The chain recombines TRBV12-5 with TRBJ1-1, with D tentatively TRBD1 (5 bases). The V end was cut by 0 bases, the J end by 4 bases, with 9 bases between. The CDR3 extends over 14 amino acids. From germline, CDR1 is LGHNT and CDR2 FRNRAP. CDR3 sequence reads: CASGLVRGGTEAFF. CDR3 coding DNA: TGTGCTAGTGGTTTGGTACGGGGCGGCACTGAAGCTTTCTTT.

This sequence joins TRBV27 and TRBJ2-1, with D possibly TRBD2 on 6 matching bases. The V gene lost 2 bases and the J gene lost 2 bases, with 19 bases spanning the gap. This CDR3 comprises 18 residues. Germline CDR1 and CDR2: MNHEY and SMNVEV (reference sequence). CDR3 sequence (DNA): TGTGCCAGCAGTTTACCAGGTCGGGGACTCGTTCCCTACAATGAGCAGTTCTTC. It codes for CASSLPGRGLVPYNEQFF.

The rearrangement joins TRBV10-3 to TRBJ2-1, with D possibly matching TRBD2 (6 bases). The germline V and J ends were trimmed by 0 bases and 3 bases, with 9 bases remaining between them. This CDR3 is built from 15 residues. Germline CDR1 reads ENHRY; CDR2 reads SYGVKD. CDR3 loop: CAISESGGLYNEQFF. The CDR3 DNA reads as TGTGCCATCAGTGAGTCGGGGGGACTCTACAATGAGCAGTTCTTC.

This clone was seen a single time. J is TRBJ1-5 and V is TRBV7-9, with D unclear. The ends were cut back, 5 bases at V and 6 bases at J, with 11 bases in the middle. The CDR3 is 13 amino acids. Germline V gene sequence: CDR1 SEHNR, CDR2 FQNEAQ (reference sequence). As DNA, the CDR3 is TGTGCCAGCAGCGACGGATGGGGTCAGCCCCAGCATTTT. This sequence encodes CASSDGWGQPQHF.

The V and J genes are TRBV27 and TRBJ2-7, with 15 nucleotides matching TRBD2. V lost 6 bases to trimming and J lost 7 bases; unmatched junction nucleotides: 4. The germline gives CDR1 MNHEY, CDR2 SMNVEV (reference sequence). The CDR3 totals 14 residues. The CDR3, as DNA: TGTGCCAGCAGAGGACTAGCGGGAGGGGGAGAGCAGTACTTC. Its protein is CASRGLAGGGEQYF.

The CDR3 reads CASSLSNPGLAGSGELFF. The CDR3 region has the DNA TGTGCCAGCAGTTTATCAAACCCCGGACTAGCGGGCTCCGGGGAGCTGTTTTTT. The chain links TRBV27 to TRBJ2-2, with 11 bases aligning to TRBD2. The germline gives CDR1 MNHEY, CDR2 SMNVEV (reference sequence). V gave up 0 bases and J gave up 6 bases; unmatched junction bases: 9. This CDR3 is 18 amino acids long.

The rearrangement links TRBV4-2 to TRBJ2-7, with D uncertain. The CDR3 totals 13 residues. Looked up from germline, CDR1 is LGHNA and CDR2 is YNFKEQ. Trimming removed 3 bases from V and 6 bases from J, with 12 bases in between. CDR3 residues: CASSHTLGFEQYF. The DNA for the CDR3 is TGTGCCAGCAGCCACACCCTGGGTTTCGAGCAGTACTTC.

The chain has TRBV27 and TRBJ1-1; D perhaps matches TRBD1 (5 bases). CDR3 length: 12 residues. Germline values: CDR1 MNHEY, CDR2 SMNVEV (reference sequence). With 2 bases removed from V and 8 bases from J, the gap between germline ends came to 9 bases. The chain's CDR3 is CASSLQGAEAFF. The DNA for the CDR3 is TGTGCCAGCAGTTTACAGGGCGCCGAAGCTTTCTTT.

This chain joins TRBV27 and TRBJ2-3; 9 bases are a match to TRBD2. With V trimmed by 4 bases and J by 3 bases, 5 bases remained unmatched. This CDR3 has 15 amino acids. CDR1 MNHEY and CDR2 SMNVEV come from the germline V gene (reference sequence). The CDR3 DNA reads as TGTGCCAGCAGTTCCCGCGGGAGGGAGACAGATACGCAGTATTTT. It codes for CASSSRGRETDTQYF.

The V gene is TRBV7-8, the J gene TRBJ2-7, with TRBD2 matching 9 bases. The CDR3 covers 15 residues. Germline trimming cut 4 bases from V and 2 bases from J; bases unmatched to any gene: 6. Germline V gene lookup returns CDR1 SGHVS and CDR2 FQNEAQ. CDR3 nucleotide sequence: TGTGCCAGCAGCTCTAGACTAGCGGTCCCCTACGAGCAGTACTTC. Its translation: CASSSRLAVPYEQYF. Variable domain in full (rest from reference TRBV7-8 and TRBJ2-7): GAGVSQSPRYKVAKRGQDVALRCDPISGHVSLFWYQQALGQGPEFLTYFQNEAQLDKSGLPSDRFFAERPEGSVSTLKIQRTQQEDSAVYLCASSSRLAVPYEQYFGPGTRLTVT.

The V and J genes are TRBV19 and TRBJ2-3; 10 bases line up with TRBD1. Per germline, CDR1 LNHDA and CDR2 SQIVND (reference sequence). V trimming: 5 bases; J trimming: 0 bases; junction bases outside the gene matches: 5. The CDR3 spans 16 residues. The CDR3 DNA reads TGTGCCAGTAGTTCGCGACAGGGGGCTAGCACAGATACGCAGTATTTT. Protein sequence: CASSSRQGASTDTQYF.

The chain combines TRBV10-3 with TRBJ1-1, with D possibly TRBD1 on 5 matching bases. The CDR3 sequence is 13 residues long. The germline gives CDR1 ENHRY, CDR2 SYGVKD. The V gene lost 1 base and the J gene lost 11 bases, with 14 bases spanning the gap. The DNA for the CDR3 is TGTGCCATCAGTGAGTTTACGGGAGCAGGGGCTTTCTTT. Protein product: CAISEFTGAGAFF.